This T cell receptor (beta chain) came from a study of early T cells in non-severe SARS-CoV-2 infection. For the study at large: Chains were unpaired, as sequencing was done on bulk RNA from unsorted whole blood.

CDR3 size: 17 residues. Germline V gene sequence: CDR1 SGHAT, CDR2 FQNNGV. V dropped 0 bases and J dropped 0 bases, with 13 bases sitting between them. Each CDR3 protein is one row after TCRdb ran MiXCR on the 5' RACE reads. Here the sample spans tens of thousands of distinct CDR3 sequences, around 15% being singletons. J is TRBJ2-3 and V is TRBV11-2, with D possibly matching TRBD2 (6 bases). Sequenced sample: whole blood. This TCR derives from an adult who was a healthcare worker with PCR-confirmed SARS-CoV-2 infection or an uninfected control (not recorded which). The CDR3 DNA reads TGTGCCAGCAGCTTAGATAGGAGGGACTTAAGCACAGATACGCAGTATTTT. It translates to CASSLDRRDLSTDTQYF. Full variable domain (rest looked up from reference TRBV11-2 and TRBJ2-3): EAGVAQSPRYKIIEKRQSVAFWCNPISGHATLYWYQQILGQGPKLLIQFQNNGVVDDSQLPKDRFSAERLKGVDSTLKIQPAKLEDSAVYLCASSLDRRDLSTDTQYFGPGTRLTVL.